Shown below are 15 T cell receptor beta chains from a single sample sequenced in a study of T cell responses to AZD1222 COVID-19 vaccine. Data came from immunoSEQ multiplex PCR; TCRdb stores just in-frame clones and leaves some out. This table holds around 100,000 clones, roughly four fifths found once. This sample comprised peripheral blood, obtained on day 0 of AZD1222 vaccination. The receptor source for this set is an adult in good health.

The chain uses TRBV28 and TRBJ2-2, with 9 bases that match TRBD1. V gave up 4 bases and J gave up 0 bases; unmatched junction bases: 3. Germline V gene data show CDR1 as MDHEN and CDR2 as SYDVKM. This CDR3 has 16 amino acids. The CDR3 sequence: CASSSTGGPNTGELFF. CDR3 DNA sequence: TGTGCCAGCAGTTCCACAGGGGGCCCGAACACCGGGGAGCTGTTTTTT.

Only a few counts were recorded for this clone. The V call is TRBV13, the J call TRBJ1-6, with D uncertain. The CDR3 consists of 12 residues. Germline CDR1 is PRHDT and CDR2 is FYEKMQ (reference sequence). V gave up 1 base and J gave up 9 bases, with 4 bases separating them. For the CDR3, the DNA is TGTGCCAGCAGCTTAGTAGGTTCACCCCTCCACTTT. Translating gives CASSLVGSPLHF.

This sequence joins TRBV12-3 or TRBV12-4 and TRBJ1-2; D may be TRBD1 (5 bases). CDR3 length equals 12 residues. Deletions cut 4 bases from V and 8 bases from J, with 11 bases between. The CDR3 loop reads CASSSPQGGYTF. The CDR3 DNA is TGTGCCAGCAGTTCCCCGCAGGGCGGCTACACCTTC.

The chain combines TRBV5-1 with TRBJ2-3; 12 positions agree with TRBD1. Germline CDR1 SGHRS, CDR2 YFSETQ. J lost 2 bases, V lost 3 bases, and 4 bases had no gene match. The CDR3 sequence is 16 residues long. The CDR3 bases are TGCGCCAGCAGCTACGGGACAGGGGGCTACACAGATACGCAGTATTTT. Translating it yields CASSYGTGGYTDTQYF.

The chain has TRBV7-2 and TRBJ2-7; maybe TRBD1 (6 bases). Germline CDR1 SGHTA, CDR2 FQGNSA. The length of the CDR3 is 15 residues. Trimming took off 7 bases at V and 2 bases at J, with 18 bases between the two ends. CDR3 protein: CASTSFRGNAYEQYF. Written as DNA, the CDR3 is TGTGCCAGCACCTCTTTTAGGGGGAATGCCTACGAGCAGTACTTC.

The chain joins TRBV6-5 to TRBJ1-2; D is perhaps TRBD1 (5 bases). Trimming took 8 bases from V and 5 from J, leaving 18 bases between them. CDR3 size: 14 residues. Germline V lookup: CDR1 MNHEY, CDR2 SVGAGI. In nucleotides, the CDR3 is TGTGCCAGCCCCGGGGCTTTACTAGGGTATGGCTACACCTTC. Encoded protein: CASPGALLGYGYTF.

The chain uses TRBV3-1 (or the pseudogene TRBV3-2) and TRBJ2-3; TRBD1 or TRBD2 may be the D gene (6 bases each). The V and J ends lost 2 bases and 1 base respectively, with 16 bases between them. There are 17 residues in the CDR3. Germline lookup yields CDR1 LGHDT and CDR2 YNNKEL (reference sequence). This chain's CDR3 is CASSQKGAGGRTDTQYF. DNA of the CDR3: TGTGCCAGCAGCCAAAAAGGGGCCGGGGGCCGCACAGATACGCAGTATTTT.

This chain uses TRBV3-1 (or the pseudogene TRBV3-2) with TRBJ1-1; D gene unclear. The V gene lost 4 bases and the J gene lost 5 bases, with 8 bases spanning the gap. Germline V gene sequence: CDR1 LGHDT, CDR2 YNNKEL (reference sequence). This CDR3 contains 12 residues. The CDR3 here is CASSRGRTEAFF. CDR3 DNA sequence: TGTGCCAGCAGCCGAGGGCGGACTGAAGCTTTCTTT.

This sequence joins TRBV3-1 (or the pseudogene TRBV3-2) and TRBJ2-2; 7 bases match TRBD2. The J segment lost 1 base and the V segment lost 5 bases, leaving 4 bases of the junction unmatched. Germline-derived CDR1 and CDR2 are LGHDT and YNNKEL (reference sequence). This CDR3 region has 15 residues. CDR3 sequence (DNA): TGTGCCAGCAGCTTGGGGGGGTTGAACACCGGGGAGCTGTTTTTT. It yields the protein CASSLGGLNTGELFF.

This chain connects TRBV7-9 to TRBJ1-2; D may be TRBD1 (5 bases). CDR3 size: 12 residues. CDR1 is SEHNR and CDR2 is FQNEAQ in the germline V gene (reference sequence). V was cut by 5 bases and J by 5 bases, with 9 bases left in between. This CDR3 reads CASSPRQYGYTF. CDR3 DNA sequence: TGTGCCAGCAGCCCCCGACAGTATGGCTACACCTTC. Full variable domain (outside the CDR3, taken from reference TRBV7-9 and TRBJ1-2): DTGVSQNPRHKITKRGQNVTFRCDPISEHNRLYWYRQTLGQGPEFLTYFQNEAQLEKSRLLSDRFSAERPKGSFSTLEIQRTEQGDSAMYLCASSPRQYGYTFGSGTRLTVV.

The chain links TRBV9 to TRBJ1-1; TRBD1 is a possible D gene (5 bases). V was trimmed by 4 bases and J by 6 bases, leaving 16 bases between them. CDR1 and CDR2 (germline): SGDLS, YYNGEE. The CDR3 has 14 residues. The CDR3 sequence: CASSLGAGVAEAFF. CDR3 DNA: TGTGCCAGCAGCCTTGGTGCGGGGGTCGCTGAAGCTTTCTTT.

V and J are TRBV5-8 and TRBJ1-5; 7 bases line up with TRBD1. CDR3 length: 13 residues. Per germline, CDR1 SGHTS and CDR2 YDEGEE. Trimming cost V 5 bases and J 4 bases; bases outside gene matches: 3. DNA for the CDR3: TGTGCCAGCAGAGCAGGGGGAAATCAGCCCCAGCATTTT. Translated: CASRAGGNQPQHF.

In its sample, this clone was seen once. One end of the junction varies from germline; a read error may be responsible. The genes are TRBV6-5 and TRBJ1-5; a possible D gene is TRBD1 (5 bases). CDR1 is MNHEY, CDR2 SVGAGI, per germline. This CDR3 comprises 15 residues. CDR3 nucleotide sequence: TGTGCCAGCAGTGACTCTGGTCGGGGGTATCAGCCCCAGCATTTT. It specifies CASSDSGRGYQPQHF.

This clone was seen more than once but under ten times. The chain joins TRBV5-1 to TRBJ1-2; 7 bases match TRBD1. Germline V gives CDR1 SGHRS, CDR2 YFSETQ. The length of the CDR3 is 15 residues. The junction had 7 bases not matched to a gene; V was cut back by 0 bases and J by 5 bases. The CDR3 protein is CASSLGGRGTYGYTF. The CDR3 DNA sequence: TGCGCCAGCAGCTTGGGGGGCAGGGGGACTTATGGCTACACCTTC. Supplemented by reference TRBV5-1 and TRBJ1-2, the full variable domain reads KAGVTQTPRYLIKTRGQQVTLSCSPISGHRSVSWYQQTPGQGLQFLFEYFSETQRNKGNFPGRFSGRQFSNSRSEMNVSTLELGDSALYLCASSLGGRGTYGYTFGSGTRLTVV.

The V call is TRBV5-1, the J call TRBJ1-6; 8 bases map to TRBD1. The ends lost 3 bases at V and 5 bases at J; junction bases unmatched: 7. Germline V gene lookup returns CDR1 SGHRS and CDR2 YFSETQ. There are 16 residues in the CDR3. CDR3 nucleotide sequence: TGCGCCAGCAGCTCGGCAGGGGGCGATAATAATTCACCCCTCCACTTT. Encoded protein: CASSSAGGDNNSPLHF.